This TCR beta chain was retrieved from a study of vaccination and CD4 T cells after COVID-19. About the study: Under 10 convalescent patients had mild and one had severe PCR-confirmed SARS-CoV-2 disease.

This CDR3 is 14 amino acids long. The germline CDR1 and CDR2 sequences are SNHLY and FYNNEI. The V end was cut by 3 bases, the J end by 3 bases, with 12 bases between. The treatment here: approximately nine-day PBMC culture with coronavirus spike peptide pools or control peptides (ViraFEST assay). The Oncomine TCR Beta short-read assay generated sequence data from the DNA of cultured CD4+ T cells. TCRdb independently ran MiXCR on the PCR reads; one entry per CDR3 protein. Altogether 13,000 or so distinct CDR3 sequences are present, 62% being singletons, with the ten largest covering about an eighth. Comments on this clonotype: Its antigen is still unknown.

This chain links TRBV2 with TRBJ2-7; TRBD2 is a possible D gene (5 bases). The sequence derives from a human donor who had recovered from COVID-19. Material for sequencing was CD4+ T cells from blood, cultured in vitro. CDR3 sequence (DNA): TGTGCCAGCAGTGACCTAGCTTCAAACTACGAGCAGTACTTC. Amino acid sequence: CASSDLASNYEQYF.